What follows are 20 T cell receptor beta chains derived from one specimen sequenced in a study of blood T cell repertoires in COVID-19 (dated by TCRdb to about 2020). Receptor libraries were prepared by the immunoSEQ multiplex PCR assay. TCRdb holds this immuneACCESS table with in-frame rearrangements only. Some clones are missing; in checked studies, unresolved V genes explain under half, and the rest has no known cause. In this sample the table shows tens of thousands of clones, roughly 88% of which occur a single time. The ten largest account for under 3.5% of the sample. Input material: peripheral blood. The receptors come from a man older than 75 with acute or convalescent COVID-19.

This chain connects TRBV3-1 (or the pseudogene TRBV3-2) to TRBJ1-2; maybe TRBD1 (6 bases). V was shortened by 8 bases and J by 8 bases, with 18 bases between the two germline ends. Germline V gene sequence: CDR1 LGHDT, CDR2 YNNKEL (reference sequence). The CDR3 covers 13 residues. The CDR3 nucleotides read TGTGCCAGCGGAGCCTCACGGGGGGCGGGCTACACCTTC. It codes for CASGASRGAGYTF.

V and J are TRBV11-2 and TRBJ1-1, with D possibly TRBD1 on 6 matching bases. Germline V CDR1 and CDR2: SGHAT, FQNNGV. This CDR3 has 15 amino acids. The germline V and J ends were trimmed by 6 bases and 1 base, with 15 bases remaining between them. This chain's CDR3 is CASRARGHQNTEAFF. Here the CDR3 DNA reads TGTGCCAGCAGAGCAAGGGGACACCAGAACACTGAAGCTTTCTTT.

The chain recombines TRBV6-5 with TRBJ1-1; 9 bases map to TRBD1. The germline gives CDR1 MNHEY, CDR2 SVGAGI. The CDR3 runs 13 residues. The V gene end was trimmed by 6 bases and the J gene end by 4 bases; junction bases not matched to a gene: 3. The CDR3 is CASSWDRATEAFF. In DNA form, the CDR3 reads TGTGCCAGCAGCTGGGACAGGGCCACTGAAGCTTTCTTT.

The rearrangement uses TRBV9 and TRBJ1-1, with TRBD1 matching over 7 bases. The V segment lost 0 bases and the J segment 5 bases; nucleotides outside the gene matches: 4. The CDR3 totals 14 residues. Germline CDR1 SGDLS, CDR2 YYNGEE. The CDR3 protein is CASSVDPGGTEAFF. DNA of the CDR3: TGTGCCAGCAGCGTAGACCCAGGGGGGACTGAAGCTTTCTTT.

The chain carries TRBV5-6 and TRBJ2-3; D perhaps matches TRBD1 (7 bases). Germline CDR1 SGHDT, CDR2 YYEEEE. CDR3 length equals 14 residues. V lost 0 bases and J lost 3, with 8 bases in between. CDR3 sequence (DNA): TGTGCCAGCAGCTTGGCAGGGGGGACAGATACGCAGTATTTT. It specifies CASSLAGGTDTQYF.

The chain carries TRBV2 and TRBJ2-2; the D gene is possibly TRBD1 (6 bases). CDR1 is SNHLY and CDR2 is FYNNEI in the germline V gene. The CDR3 runs 14 residues. The V end was cut by 10 bases, the J end by 2 bases, with 14 bases between. Written as DNA, the CDR3 is TGTGCCACGAGAGGGACACAAAACACCGGGGAGCTGTTTTTT. Its protein is CATRGTQNTGELFF.

The DNA for the CDR3 is TGTGCCAGCAGCTTAGTGGACAGTTCCTACAATGAGCAGTTCTTC. This encodes CASSLVDSSYNEQFF. The chain couples TRBV7-6 to TRBJ2-1, with D possibly matching TRBD1 (6 bases). The V end was cut by 1 base, the J end by 1 base, with 8 bases between. This CDR3 spans 15 amino acids. Germline V CDR1 and CDR2: SGHVS, FNYEAQ.

This rearrangement joins TRBV6-5 to TRBJ1-2; 7 nucleotides align to TRBD1. V trimming: 8 bases; J trimming: 4 bases; junction bases outside the gene matches: 4. Germline CDR1 is MNHEY and CDR2 is SVGAGI. This CDR3 spans 12 amino acids. The DNA for the CDR3 is TGTGCCAGCTTGGGACAGCTCTATGGCTACACCTTC. The encoded protein is CASLGQLYGYTF.

Of note for this clone: The sample has other DNA sequences that encode this CDR3 too. V gene TRBV18 combines with J gene TRBJ1-1; perhaps TRBD1 as D (5 bases). The V end was cut by 3 bases, the J end by 3 bases, with 8 bases between. Germline lookup yields CDR1 KGHSH and CDR2 LQKENI. The length of the CDR3 is 13 residues. Written as DNA, the CDR3 is TGTGCCAGCTCACCGGGAGGGGACACTGAAGCTTTCTTT. Amino acid sequence: CASSPGGDTEAFF.

The chain joins TRBV7-9 to TRBJ2-7; 8 bases fit TRBD1. CDR3 size: 14 residues. Per the germline V gene, CDR1 is SEHNR and CDR2 is FQNEAQ (reference sequence). The V segment lost 7 bases and the J segment 0 bases; nucleotides outside the gene matches: 5. CDR3 bases: TGTGCCAGCACCCCCGGGACAGGCTCCTACGAGCAGTACTTC. It is translated as CASTPGTGSYEQYF.

On this clone: As the CDR3 is not closed by the conserved phenylalanine or tryptophan, this likely results from a read error. The DNA is omitted, as the CDR3 cannot be located on it reliably, and the CDR3 follows TCRdb's listing. The chain carries TRBV30 and TRBJ1-1; the D call TRBD1 from the table was never checked on the DNA. The germline V gene encodes CDR1 GTSNPN and CDR2 SVGIG (reference sequence). The CDR3 is 12 amino acids long, termini counted. The CDR3 sequence is CAWVGGDRGFHS.

This chain links TRBV7-2 with TRBJ1-1; 8 bases map to TRBD1. V was pared by 3 bases and J by 6 bases, with 6 bases of the junction left unmatched. Germline V gene data show CDR1 as SGHTA and CDR2 as FQGNSA. The CDR3 contains 14 residues. CDR3 in amino acids: CASSLDRVEPEAFF. The CDR3 nucleotides are TGTGCCAGCAGCTTGGACAGGGTAGAGCCTGAAGCTTTCTTT.

The chain joins TRBV7-9 to TRBJ2-5; a weak D match, TRBD2 (6 bases). Germline CDR1 and CDR2: SEHNR and FQNEAQ (reference sequence). CDR3 length: 15 amino acids. V lost 5 bases, J lost 5 bases, and 18 bases lay in between. In DNA form, the CDR3 reads TGTGCCAGCAGCACCCCGACTAGTTCCGTGGAGACCCAGTACTTC. As protein: CASSTPTSSVETQYF.

The V call is TRBV5-4, the J call TRBJ2-2; 8 bases fit TRBD2. Trimming took 3 bases from V and 6 from J; bases not matched to a gene: 10. The length of the CDR3 is 16 residues. Germline assignment: CDR1 SGHNT and CDR2 YYREEE (reference sequence). In nucleotides, the CDR3 is TGTGCCAGCAGCTCTTCCGGGACTAGAGCCTCCGGGGAGCTGTTTTTT. It specifies CASSSSGTRASGELFF.

The genes are TRBV27 and TRBJ2-6; the D gene is possibly TRBD2 (6 bases). Trimming stripped 6 bases from V and 0 bases from J, with 12 bases between. The CDR3 has 16 amino acids. Germline V CDR1 and CDR2: MNHEY, SMNVEV (reference sequence). The CDR3 here is CASSGGIHSGANVLTF. CDR3 coding DNA: TGTGCCAGCAGCGGGGGAATACACTCTGGGGCCAACGTCCTGACTTTC.

J is TRBJ1-4 and V is TRBV30, with no clear D. Trimming shortened V by 2 bases and J by 0 bases, and 10 bases separated the two germline ends. CDR3 size: 15 residues. Per the germline V gene, CDR1 is GTSNPN and CDR2 is SVGIG (reference sequence). The CDR3 nucleotides read TGTGCCTGGAGTCCCCCCCGGGCAACTAATGAAAAACTGTTTTTT. The encoded protein is CAWSPPRATNEKLFF.

This clone was observed a handful of times. The DNA of the CDR3 is TGTGCCAGCAGCTTAGATCCTAGCGGGGGGGCGGGAGAGACCCAGTACTTC. Protein sequence: CASSLDPSGGAGETQYF. This rearrangement joins TRBV7-2 to TRBJ2-5, with TRBD2 identical over 12 bases. CDR1 is SGHTA and CDR2 is FQGNSA in the germline V gene. The CDR3 consists of 17 residues. V lost 1 base, J lost 4 bases, and 7 bases stayed unmatched.

The chain uses TRBV6-6 and TRBJ2-7, with D possibly matching TRBD2 (6 bases). The CDR3 has 15 residues. CDR1 and CDR2 (germline): MNHNY, SVGAGI (reference sequence). Trimming removed 7 bases from V and 6 bases from J, with 22 bases in between. The CDR3 sequence is CASIQTRDSRGEQYF. CDR3 coding DNA: TGTGCCAGCATCCAGACCCGGGACTCCCGCGGCGAGCAGTACTTC.

The chain joins TRBV7-8 to TRBJ2-2, with 9 nucleotides matching TRBD1. The CDR3 has 18 residues. Germline lookup yields CDR1 SGHVS and CDR2 FQNEAQ. The J segment lost 0 bases and the V segment lost 5 bases, leaving 10 bases of the junction unmatched. CDR3 coding DNA: TGTGCCAGCAGCCTCAGGACAGGGGCCCTGGCGAACACCGGGGAGCTGTTTTTT. It is translated as CASSLRTGALANTGELFF.

V and J are TRBV5-1 and TRBJ2-5; D remains unclear. Germline assignment: CDR1 SGHRS and CDR2 YFSETQ. This CDR3 is built from 16 residues. Trimming removed 0 bases at V and 1 base at J, with 13 bases between. CDR3 nucleotides: TGCGCCAGCAGCTTGGCCTGGGCAGACCCCCAAGAGACCCAGTACTTC. Translated: CASSLAWADPQETQYF.